These T cell receptor beta chains were read from a single sample in a study of T cells in Graves' hyperthyroidism and ophthalmopathy. One entry per CDR3 protein, called by TCRdb with MiXCR from the multiplex PCR reads. The profile covers approximately 610,000 distinct CDR3 sequences, with approximately 14% appearing a single time and approximately 4.3% taken by the ten largest. Source material: blood. Receptor source: a woman aged 40 to 55 with Graves' ophthalmopathy. The CDR3 runs from the conserved cysteine through the conserved F or W. The D gene is left open where the match is weak. For some rows the clone size is stated as once, few or many, or as a class when expanded; others skip it.

d_gene,j_gene,abundance,v_gene,CDR3nt,CDR3aa
TRBD2,TRBJ2-5,many,TRBV20-1,TGCAGTGCTAGTCTTCCGACTAGCTTGGAGACCCAGTACTTC,CSASLPTSLETQYF
-,TRBJ1-2,few,TRBV28,TGTGCCAGCAGTTTATCGGATGGGCAGGGGCTCTATGGCTACACCTTC,CASSLSDGQGLYGYTF
TRBD2,TRBJ2-2,-,TRBV5-6,TGTGCCAGCAGCTTGGATCTAGCGGGAGGGGACACCGGGGAGCTGTTTTTT,CASSLDLAGGDTGELFF
-,TRBJ1-1,many,TRBV24-1,TGTGCCACCAGTGATTCCCAACAGGGGAACACTGAAGCTTTCTTT,CATSDSQQGNTEAFF
TRBD1,TRBJ2-7,many,TRBV4-1,TGCGCCAGCAGCCTTGGGGGACAGAGGGACGAGCAGTACTTC,CASSLGGQRDEQYF
TRBD1,TRBJ1-2,many,TRBV28,TGTGCCAGCAGCTCCATTAGGACGGGACAGCACTATGGCTACACCTTC,CASSSIRTGQHYGYTF
TRBD2,TRBJ2-7,many,TRBV6-4,TGTGCCAGCAGCTTGCCTTACAGGGGACTAGCGACGAGCTACGAGCAGTACTTC,CASSLPYRGLATSYEQYF
TRBD2,TRBJ2-7,many,TRBV5-1,TGCGCCAGCAGCAGGACTAGAGGCCAGAGCGAGCAGTACTTC,CASSRTRGQSEQYF
-,TRBJ2-5,many,TRBV5-1,TGCGCCAGCAGCCCCGGTATCTGGGGCGGGGGCCGGGAGACCCAGTACTTC,CASSPGIWGGGRETQYF
-,TRBJ2-7,many,TRBV6-2/TRBV6-3,TGTGCCAGCAGTTACCAAACCCTCAAGAGCAGGATCCCGTCTGTGGAGCAGTACTTC,CASSYQTLKSRIPSVEQYF
TRBD1,TRBJ2-7,many,TRBV20-1,TGCAGTGGCGGACAGGGTACCGACGAGCAGTACTTC,CSGGQGTDEQYF
TRBD2,TRBJ2-2,many,TRBV11-2,TGTGCCAGCAGCTCTAACCCGGGACTAGCCGCCAACACCGGGGAGCTGTTTTTT,CASSSNPGLAANTGELFF
-,TRBJ1-6,many,TRBV28,TGTGCCAGCAGTCCCCGGGGAGTTGGTAATTCACCCCTCCACTTT,CASSPRGVGNSPLHF
TRBD1,TRBJ2-7,once,TRBV27,TGTGCCAGCAGTGGGACCGGGACAGGGCGCGAGCAGTACTTC,CASSGTGTGREQYF
TRBD1,TRBJ2-7,many,TRBV5-1,TGCGCCAGCAGCTCATCGGACAGGGGGCGGCAGTACTTC,CASSSSDRGRQYF
-,TRBJ1-2,many,TRBV6-5,TGTGCCAGCAGTCCGGGCGAGAGTGGCTACACCTTC,CASSPGESGYTF
-,TRBJ2-7,many,TRBV28,TGTGCCACCAAAGGGACTGGACAAGGGCTCGAGCAGTACTTC,CATKGTGQGLEQYF
-,TRBJ1-5,-,TRBV4-1,TGCGCCAGCAGCCAAACATTCGGTCAGCCCCAGCATTTT,CASSQTFGQPQHF
-,TRBJ2-7,many,TRBV20-1,TGCAGTGCTAGTTTCGGCGGTGGGTCCTACGAGCAGTACTTC,CSASFGGGSYEQYF
TRBD1,TRBJ1-5,-,TRBV12-3/TRBV12-4,TGTGCCAGCAGACCGGGACAGAGCTTCAATCAGCCCCAGCATTTT,CASRPGQSFNQPQHF
-,TRBJ2-5,many,TRBV19,TGTGCCAGTAGTATAGGTGTCGTGGGGGAGACCCAGTACTTC,CASSIGVVGETQYF
TRBD2,TRBJ2-7,few,TRBV28,TGTGCCAGCAGCCATTACGGGCTAGCGGGGACCTACGAGCAGTACTTC,CASSHYGLAGTYEQYF
-,TRBJ1-1,-,TRBV13,TGTGCCAGCACCCTACAAACCCAGGGGAACACTGAAGCTTTCTTT,CASTLQTQGNTEAFF
TRBD2,TRBJ2-7,many,TRBV27,TGTGCCAGCTCCTTAGCGGGAGGGGGGGACTACGAGCAGTACTTC,CASSLAGGGDYEQYF
-,TRBJ2-7,few,TRBV6-1,TGTGCCAGCAGTGAAAATTCCGAGCAGTACTTC,CASSENSEQYF
-,TRBJ2-2,few,TRBV11-2,TGTGCCAGCAGCCCCGGAGGGGGCATCACCGGGGAGCTGTTTTTT,CASSPGGGITGELFF
-,TRBJ2-7,many,TRBV6-2/TRBV6-3,TGTGCCAGCAGTTCATCCCTCTCCTACGAGCAGTACTTC,CASSSSLSYEQYF
TRBD2,TRBJ2-2,once,TRBV20-1,TGCAGTGCTTTTTCCCGTACGACTAGCGGGAGGGCCGGGAGCGGGGAGCTGTTTTTT,CSAFSRTTSGRAGSGELFF
-,TRBJ1-2,-,TRBV5-4,TGTGCCAGCAGCTTGGCTACCTCAGGGACATTCAACTATGGCTACACCTTC,CASSLATSGTFNYGYTF
TRBD2,TRBJ2-7,-,TRBV9,TGTGCCAGCAGCCCCGGGGGGTACGCAGCGGGCTCCTACGAGCAGTGCTTC,CASSPGGYAAGSYEQCF
TRBD1,TRBJ2-3,many,TRBV27,TGTGCCAGCAGTCCGACAGGGTTCACAGATACGCAGTATTTT,CASSPTGFTDTQYF
-,TRBJ2-1,-,TRBV28,TGTGCCAGCAGTTTCGCCCGGGACATAGAGCAGTTCTTC,CASSFARDIEQFF
-,TRBJ2-7,many,TRBV28,TGTGCCAGCAGTTTAACCGGGGCAGGGGAATACGAGCAGTACTTC,CASSLTGAGEYEQYF
TRBD2,TRBJ2-5,-,TRBV20-1,TGCAGTGCTAGAAAGTTAGCGGGAGATCCCTTCCAAGAGACCCAGTACTTC,CSARKLAGDPFQETQYF
-,TRBJ2-5,few,TRBV11-2,TGTGCCAGCAGCTTCCACAGGGCCCAAGAGACCCAGTACTTC,CASSFHRAQETQYF
-,TRBJ2-7,few,TRBV5-4,TGTGCCAGCAGCTTAGAGGTTGGGTCGGACGAGCAGTACTTC,CASSLEVGSDEQYF
-,TRBJ2-5,many,TRBV6-2/TRBV6-3,TGTGCCAGCAGTTACCCTACTACCCAAGAGACCCAGTACTTC,CASSYPTTQETQYF